These T cell receptor beta chains were read from a single sample in a study of blood T cells in healthy people across ages. TCRdb fed the 5' RACE reads into MiXCR, producing one record per CDR3 protein. The table includes fewer than 2,000,000 distinct CDR3 sequences, 34% detected once. Sequenced sample: blood. These receptors originate from a woman aged 25 to 45 in good health. Both conserved end residues are part of each CDR3. A D gene is named only where the DNA matches it firmly. Some rows mark clone size as missing; the rest say once, few, many or name a class of expanded clone.

V gene	clone size	D gene	J gene	CDR3 DNA	CDR3 protein
TRBV30	few	-	TRBJ2-1	TGTGCCTGGAGTGAAGGGTTTCGGGAGTTCTTC	CAWSEGFREFF
TRBV6-1	many	-	TRBJ2-7	TGTGCCAGCAGTGAATCTGGGGGACCCTACGAGCAGTACTTC	CASSESGGPYEQYF
TRBV7-3	few	-	TRBJ2-1	TGTGCCAGCAGCCCCACCGTGGGGCGTAGGGGTGAGCAGTTCTTC	CASSPTVGRRGEQFF
TRBV5-1	few	TRBD2	TRBJ2-7	TGCGCCAGCAGCTTTCTGAGCGGGGCCCTCTACGAGCAGTACTTC	CASSFLSGALYEQYF
TRBV5-1	-	TRBD2	TRBJ2-3	TGCGCCAGCAGCGCGGGAGCGGGGGGCACAGATACGCAGTATTTT	CASSAGAGGTDTQYF
TRBV12-3/TRBV12-4	-	TRBD1	TRBJ1-4	TGTGCCAGCAGTTTGTACAGGGGGCAGCGAGGTGAAAAACTGTTTTTT	CASSLYRGQRGEKLFF
TRBV5-1	-	TRBD2	TRBJ2-7	TGCGCCAGCAGCGGGGGGGGAACGTCCCTCTACGAGCAGTACTTC	CASSGGGTSLYEQYF
TRBV20-1	few	TRBD2	TRBJ2-1	TGCAGTGCTAAGACTAAGCGGGGGGTCAATGAGCAGTTCTTC	CSAKTKRGVNEQFF
TRBV15	few	TRBD1	TRBJ2-7	TGTGCCACCAGCAGAGACTTATATCCTGAGGGACAGGGCTCCTACGAGCAGTACTTC	CATSRDLYPEGQGSYEQYF
TRBV20-1	-	-	TRBJ2-7	TGCAGTGCGGGGTCTCGTGGGGAGCAGTACTTC	CSAGSRGEQYF
TRBV7-9	-	-	TRBJ2-7	TGTGCCAGCAGCTCCGCCGGGGCCATAGAGCAGTACTTC	CASSSAGAIEQYF
TRBV29-1	few	-	TRBJ2-6	TGCAGCGTTAAGGGGGGACAGACCTCCTCTGGGGCCAACGTCCTGACTTTC	CSVKGGQTSSGANVLTF
TRBV20-1	few	TRBD1	TRBJ2-7	TGCAGTGCCCGTGACAGGGAGTACGATGAGCAGTACTTC	CSARDREYDEQYF
TRBV15	few	-	TRBJ1-2	TGTGCCACCAGCGGACGGGATAAGTATGGCTACACCTTC	CATSGRDKYGYTF
TRBV5-6	-	-	TRBJ2-7	TGTGCCAGCAGCTTCGAAGGGGACGAGCAGTACTTC	CASSFEGDEQYF
TRBV7-8	few	-	TRBJ2-5	TGTGCCAGCAGCTTACGAGAGGGGATCTCCTACCAAGAGACCCAGTACTTC	CASSLREGISYQETQYF
TRBV6-6	few	-	TRBJ2-4	TGTGCCAGCAGTTACTCGAGGGTGCAGGATATGTTCAACATTCAGTACTTC	CASSYSRVQDMFNIQYF